This TCR beta chain was recorded in a study of Graves' ophthalmopathy and Graves' hyperthyroidism. Study summary: Before any treatment, peripheral blood was taken at the initial diagnosis.

RNA transcripts were the source from which TCR beta CDR3 regions were amplified. HTBI primers were used in a first-round RT-PCR, which preceded a second-round multiplex PCR. TCRdb ran MiXCR on the multiplex PCR reads and lists one entry per CDR3 protein. The data contain 650,000 to 900,000 distinct CDR3 sequences, roughly 40% of them singletons. Moderately to severely active ophthalmopathy under 3 months, CAS at least 3, NOSPECS at least 4. Other autoimmune disease, uncontrolled infection, pregnancy and lactation led to exclusion. Symptoms, serum thyroxine and TRAb, thyroid ultrasound, and orbital computed tomography formed the diagnostic basis. This clonotype showed up just once. Sequencing was done on a sample of peripheral blood. The TCR comes from an adult man with Graves' ophthalmopathy.

CDR3 bases: TGTGCCTGGGGCCAAGAGACCCAGTACTTC. Its translation: CAWGQETQYF. This chain joins TRBV10-3 and TRBJ2-5; D is unresolved. With 11 bases removed from V and 1 base from J, the gap between germline ends came to 5 bases. The CDR3 sequence is 10 residues long. Germline CDR1 ENHRY, CDR2 SYGVKD.